One sample yielded the 16 T cell receptor beta chains listed below, sequenced in a study of cytomegalovirus exposure and HLA in healthy donors. Primers for the PCR totalled 60 Vbeta and 13 Jbeta. Sequencing was performed with immunoSEQ multiplex PCR; in TCRdb, only in-frame clones are kept and a portion is missing. Of more than 95,000 clones listed, 76% are singletons. Sequenced material: PBMCs. The source is a woman aged 18-29 years in good health and CMV-seropositive.

Worth noting for this clone: The junction differs from germline at one of its ends, possibly a read error. V gene TRBV30 combines with J gene TRBJ1-4; TRBD1 matches at 10 bases. Germline CDR1 GTSNPN, CDR2 SVGIG (reference sequence). The CDR3 sequence is 13 residues long. CDR3 coding DNA: TGTGTCTGGAGGGGACAGGGGTATGAAAAACTGTTTTTT. Protein sequence: CVWRGQGYEKLFF.

The rearrangement joins TRBV12-5 to TRBJ1-1; TRBD1 matches 10 bases. This CDR3 spans 17 amino acids. V was clipped by 1 base and J by 4 bases; unmatched bases: 9. Germline V gene data show CDR1 as LGHNT and CDR2 as FRNRAP. The DNA for the CDR3 is TGTGCTAGTGGTTTGGCCCCGCCGGGACAGGGGTTCACTGAAGCTTTCTTT. It codes for CASGLAPPGQGFTEAFF.

The genes are TRBV5-4 and TRBJ2-5; 8 nucleotides align to TRBD2. CDR1 and CDR2 (germline): SGHNT, YYREEE (reference sequence). CDR3 length equals 17 residues. V was pared by 0 bases and J by 7 bases, with 14 bases of the junction left unmatched. The CDR3 nucleotides read TGTGCCAGCAGCTTGGTATTGACTAGCGAGGGCTCCGGGACCCAGTACTTC. Translating gives CASSLVLTSEGSGTQYF.

The V and J genes are TRBV6-4 and TRBJ1-2, with D hard to call. The CDR3 loop spans 17 amino acids. V was clipped by 0 bases and J by 4 bases, with 18 bases between them. In germline, CDR1 is MRHNA, CDR2 SNTAGT. In nucleotides, the CDR3 is TGTGCCAGCAGTGACTCCGTTAATACCGGGGATACCTATGGCTACACCTTC. Translating gives CASSDSVNTGDTYGYTF.

This clone has a handful of counts. CDR3 coding DNA: TGTGCCAGCAGTTTAGGCAACGGAGCTAACTATGGCTACACCTTC. As protein: CASSLGNGANYGYTF. The genes are TRBV27 and TRBJ1-2; unclear D gene. Per the germline V gene, CDR1 is MNHEY and CDR2 is SMNVEV (reference sequence). V was shortened by 2 bases and J by 0 bases, with 10 bases between the two germline ends. The CDR3 has 15 residues.

This clone was found a few times. V and J are TRBV6-1 and TRBJ2-7; D gene unclear. The CDR3 runs to 14 residues. Germline CDR1 MNHNS, CDR2 SASEGT. V lost 5 bases, J lost 0 bases, and 11 bases lay in between. CDR3 DNA: TGTGCCAGCAGTCGTTCGGGTGACTCCTACGAGCAGTACTTC. It yields the protein CASSRSGDSYEQYF.

The V and J genes are TRBV4-1 and TRBJ2-3; 7 bases match TRBD2. Germline V lookup: CDR1 MGHRA, CDR2 YSYEKL. J was trimmed by 4 bases and V by 0 bases; bases with no gene match: 7. This CDR3 contains 16 residues. In DNA form, the CDR3 reads TGCGCCAGCAGCCAAGATCATGGACTAGTAGCAGATACGCAGTATTTT. Its protein product is CASSQDHGLVADTQYF.

V and J are TRBV27 and TRBJ1-5, with D tentatively TRBD1 (5 bases). Germline V gene sequence: CDR1 MNHEY, CDR2 SMNVEV (reference sequence). The V end was cut by 8 bases, the J end by 1 base, with 12 bases between. The CDR3 has 14 amino acids. CDR3 coding DNA: TGTGCCAGCCGACGGCAGGGAAGCAATCAGCCCCAGCATTTT. Encoded protein: CASRRQGSNQPQHF.

This chain uses TRBV28 with TRBJ2-3; 8 bases are shared with TRBD2. The CDR3 totals 16 residues. J gave up 5 bases and V 3 bases, and 10 bases lay outside the gene matches. Germline V CDR1 and CDR2: MDHEN, SYDVKM. Here the CDR3 reads CASSFTGGEDLDTQYF. The CDR3 nucleotides are TGTGCCAGCAGTTTTACCGGGGGGGAGGATTTAGATACGCAGTATTTT.

The CDR3 loop is CASSFGVVSGQAPFF. CDR3 sequence (DNA): TGTGCCAGCAGCTTTGGGGTTGTGTCGGGACAGGCGCCTTTCTTT. V usage is TRBV5-6 and J usage is TRBJ1-1; TRBD1 matches 8 bases. V lost 2 bases and J lost 12; bases outside the gene matches: 15. Germline lookup yields CDR1 SGHDT and CDR2 YYEEEE. The CDR3 has 15 residues.

The rearrangement joins TRBV27 to TRBJ1-2, with 11 bases lining up with TRBD1. With V trimmed by 2 bases and J by 6 bases, 11 bases remained unmatched. CDR1 is MNHEY, CDR2 SMNVEV, per germline (reference sequence). This CDR3 comprises 17 residues. CDR3 region: CASSLGTGGNYIDGYTF. DNA of the CDR3: TGTGCCAGCAGTTTAGGGACAGGGGGTAACTATATCGATGGCTACACCTTC.

The chain couples TRBV30 to TRBJ2-3; D might be TRBD2 (6 bases). In germline, CDR1 is GTSNPN, CDR2 SVGIG (reference sequence). V was shortened by 0 bases and J by 3 bases, with 10 bases between the two germline ends. The CDR3 length is 14 residues. CDR3 sequence (DNA): TGTGCCTGGAGTGTCCTTCGGGGGACAGATACGCAGTATTTT. Its protein product is CAWSVLRGTDTQYF.

This clone has a handful of counts. CDR3 residues: CASSAQGTSGVDEQFF. The CDR3 region has the DNA TGTGCCAGCAGCGCACAGGGGACTAGCGGGGTGGATGAGCAGTTCTTC. The chain joins TRBV7-9 to TRBJ2-1, with TRBD2 matching over 13 bases. CDR3 length equals 16 residues. Losses at the gene ends were 5 bases for V and 8 bases for J; bases not matched to a gene: 9. CDR1 and CDR2 from the germline V gene are SEHNR and FQNEAQ (reference sequence). Supplemented by reference TRBV7-9 and TRBJ2-1, the full variable domain reads DTGVSQNPRHKITKRGQNVTFRCDPISEHNRLYWYRQTLGQGPEFLTYFQNEAQLEKSRLLSDRFSAERPKGSFSTLEIQRTEQGDSAMYLCASSAQGTSGVDEQFFGPGTRLTVL.

The chain links TRBV6-5 to TRBJ2-1; D is possibly TRBD1 (6 bases). The CDR3 runs 11 residues. Between the trimmed V and J ends, which lost 6 bases and 8 bases, there was a span of 8 bases. Germline assignment: CDR1 MNHEY and CDR2 SVGAGI. The CDR3 bases are TGTGCCAGCAGGCAGGGGCATGAGCAGTTCTTC. As protein: CASRQGHEQFF.

In its sample, this clone was seen a few times. The rearrangement links TRBV5-1 to TRBJ2-2; D might be TRBD1 (5 bases). The CDR3 is 18 amino acids. Germline assignment: CDR1 SGHRS and CDR2 YFSETQ. Between the trimmed V and J ends, which lost 0 bases and 0 bases, there was a span of 15 bases. In nucleotides, the CDR3 is TGCGCCAGCAGCTTGGTCCTCTTGGCAGGGCCGAACACCGGGGAGCTGTTTTTT. Its translation is CASSLVLLAGPNTGELFF.

This clone was observed a few times. The chain is built from TRBV5-6 and TRBJ2-7, with 9 bases that match TRBD1. V dropped 4 bases and J dropped 2; count of bases not matched to a gene: 13. Germline V gene sequence: CDR1 SGHDT, CDR2 YYEEEE. CDR3 size: 17 residues. CDR3 sequence (DNA): TGTGCCAGCAGCCCAGGGACAGGGCGGAAGGGAACCTACGAGCAGTACTTC. Its translation is CASSPGTGRKGTYEQYF.